The rows below give T cell receptor beta chains drawn from one sample of a study of TIL therapy for anti-PD-1-resistant metastatic lung cancer. Assay: immunoSEQ multiplex PCR; the TCRdb copy retains only in-frame clones and omits some. Among 30,000 or so clones, about 79% were seen once, and the ten largest hold 2.5% to 3%. The material was blood, obtained at baseline. The origin of the receptors is a woman aged 30-85 years with non-small cell lung cancer. CDR3s include the opening cysteine and the closing phenylalanine or tryptophan. Fields, in order: CDR3 DNA, CDR3 protein, V gene, D gene, clone size, J gene. The D gene is left open where the match is weak. Clone size is given for some rows only: seen once, a few or many times, or a class if the clone is expanded.

CDR3nt: TGTGCCTGGAGTGTTGGGTATGGGTACGAGCAGTACTTC; CDR3aa: CAWSVGYGYEQYF; v_gene: TRBV30; d_gene: -; abundance: -; j_gene: TRBJ2-7
CDR3nt: TGTGCCAGCAGCCCGGGGACAGCAAATGAAAAACTGTTTTTT; CDR3aa: CASSPGTANEKLFF; v_gene: TRBV7-9; d_gene: TRBD1; abundance: -; j_gene: TRBJ1-4
CDR3nt: TGTGCCAGTAGTGCTGGGATTAATGAAAAACTGTTTTTT; CDR3aa: CASSAGINEKLFF; v_gene: TRBV19; d_gene: -; abundance: -; j_gene: TRBJ1-4
CDR3nt: TGCGCCAGCAGCCTCCGGGTAGCGGGAGCCCCTCCCTACAATGAGCAGTTCTTC; CDR3aa: CASSLRVAGAPPYNEQFF; v_gene: TRBV4-1; d_gene: TRBD2; abundance: -; j_gene: TRBJ2-1
CDR3nt: TGTGCCAGCAGCGCCTTCGGCGGGTCCTCTAGCACAGATACGCAGTATTTT; CDR3aa: CASSAFGGSSSTDTQYF; v_gene: TRBV7-6; d_gene: -; abundance: -; j_gene: TRBJ2-3
CDR3nt: TGTGCCAGCAGCCAAGTTAGGGACCTAGCGGGGGTCGATGAGCAGTTCTTC; CDR3aa: CASSQVRDLAGVDEQFF; v_gene: TRBV4-2; d_gene: TRBD2; abundance: -; j_gene: TRBJ2-1
CDR3nt: TGTGCCACCAGCATTATGAACACTGAAGCTTTCTTT; CDR3aa: CATSIMNTEAFF; v_gene: TRBV15; d_gene: -; abundance: -; j_gene: TRBJ1-1
CDR3nt: TGCGCCAGCAGCCCCGGGACTAGCGGGATCACCGGGGAGCTGTTTTTT; CDR3aa: CASSPGTSGITGELFF; v_gene: TRBV5-1; d_gene: TRBD2; abundance: -; j_gene: TRBJ2-2
CDR3nt: TGCGCCAGCAGCTTGGCCGGGGCGGGAGGGCACGAGCAGTACTTC; CDR3aa: CASSLAGAGGHEQYF; v_gene: TRBV5-1; d_gene: TRBD2; abundance: -; j_gene: TRBJ2-7
CDR3nt: TGTGCCAGCAGTTCCGGGACGCTTTTATACGAGCAGTACTTC; CDR3aa: CASSSGTLLYEQYF; v_gene: TRBV28; d_gene: -; abundance: -; j_gene: TRBJ2-7
CDR3nt: TGTGCCAGCAGCTTAGGCAAGTGGGACGAGCAGTACTTC; CDR3aa: CASSLGKWDEQYF; v_gene: TRBV7-7; d_gene: -; abundance: -; j_gene: TRBJ2-7
CDR3nt: TGTGCCTGGAGTGACCGAGGCAACACTGAAGCTTTCTTT; CDR3aa: CAWSDRGNTEAFF; v_gene: TRBV30; d_gene: -; abundance: few; j_gene: TRBJ1-1
CDR3nt: TGCGCCAGCAGCCCCCCGGGACTAGCGGCCTACGAGCAGTACTTC; CDR3aa: CASSPPGLAAYEQYF; v_gene: TRBV5-1; d_gene: TRBD2; abundance: -; j_gene: TRBJ2-7
CDR3nt: TGTGCCAGCAGTCTCAGCGGGAGTGTCCATGAGCAGTTCTTC; CDR3aa: CASSLSGSVHEQFF; v_gene: TRBV2; d_gene: TRBD2; abundance: -; j_gene: TRBJ2-1
CDR3nt: TGCATCACTAGCGGGAGGGACAACAATGAGCAGTTCTTC; CDR3aa: CITSGRDNNEQFF; v_gene: TRBV29-1; d_gene: TRBD2; abundance: few; j_gene: TRBJ2-1
CDR3nt: TGTGCCAGCGTCGGGCAGGGCCGCTCCTACAATGAGCAGTTCTTC; CDR3aa: CASVGQGRSYNEQFF; v_gene: TRBV6-1; d_gene: -; abundance: -; j_gene: TRBJ2-1
CDR3nt: TGTGCCAGCTCACGGGCCTCGGGAGCGGGGGGCTACGAGCAGTACTTC; CDR3aa: CASSRASGAGGYEQYF; v_gene: TRBV18; d_gene: TRBD2; abundance: -; j_gene: TRBJ2-7
CDR3nt: TGTGCCAGCAGCTTAGCATCAACCAGGGGAGGGAATCAGCCCCAGCATTTT; CDR3aa: CASSLASTRGGNQPQHF; v_gene: TRBV7-6; d_gene: -; abundance: once; j_gene: TRBJ1-5
CDR3nt: TGTGCCAGCAGCCCCGAAATCACCGGGGAGCTGTTTTTT; CDR3aa: CASSPEITGELFF; v_gene: TRBV7-2; d_gene: -; abundance: -; j_gene: TRBJ2-2
CDR3nt: TGTGCCAGCAGTGAACCCCGCTATGGCTACACCTTC; CDR3aa: CASSEPRYGYTF; v_gene: TRBV2; d_gene: -; abundance: few; j_gene: TRBJ1-2
CDR3nt: TGTGCCAGTAGTGCTACCGGGAACTACGAGCAGTACTTC; CDR3aa: CASSATGNYEQYF; v_gene: TRBV19; d_gene: -; abundance: -; j_gene: TRBJ2-7
CDR3nt: TGCAGCGTTGATACCGGGGGGGGTAACTATGGCTACACCTTC; CDR3aa: CSVDTGGGNYGYTF; v_gene: TRBV29-1; d_gene: -; abundance: once; j_gene: TRBJ1-2
CDR3nt: TGTGCCAGCAGCTGGGGGGCTATGTTCTATGAGCAGTTCTTC; CDR3aa: CASSWGAMFYEQFF; v_gene: TRBV7-8; d_gene: -; abundance: few; j_gene: TRBJ2-1
CDR3nt: TGTGCCAGCAGCCAAGATTTTGGGCGACACAATGAGCAGTTCTTC; CDR3aa: CASSQDFGRHNEQFF; v_gene: TRBV4-2; d_gene: -; abundance: -; j_gene: TRBJ2-1
CDR3nt: TGTGCCAGCAGTGAATTCGGGACGGACACCTACGAGCAGTACTTC; CDR3aa: CASSEFGTDTYEQYF; v_gene: TRBV6-1; d_gene: -; abundance: few; j_gene: TRBJ2-7
CDR3nt: TGTGCCAGCAGTTTCCCCCCAGGCAGGGGGAACACCGGGGAGCTGTTTTTT; CDR3aa: CASSFPPGRGNTGELFF; v_gene: TRBV27; d_gene: -; abundance: -; j_gene: TRBJ2-2